Below are 20 T cell receptor beta chains sequenced from a single sample in a study of technical replicates of blood from several donors. Using immunoSEQ multiplex PCR, the repertoire was profiled, and TCRdb retains in-frame clones only, with some absent. The sample lists approximately 81,000 clones, approximately 95% occurring once. Sequencing was carried out using T cells isolated from PBMCs. The receptors stem from a human donor in good health.

The genes are TRBV7-9 and TRBJ2-7, with 7 nucleotides matching TRBD1. Germline assignment: CDR1 SEHNR and CDR2 FQNEAQ (reference sequence). Germline trimming cut 2 bases from V and 7 bases from J; bases unmatched to any gene: 8. This CDR3 comprises 14 residues. CDR3 region: CASSLPRTGLEQYF. Here the CDR3 DNA reads TGTGCCAGCAGCTTACCACGGACAGGTTTGGAGCAGTACTTC. Variable domain in full (rest from reference TRBV7-9 and TRBJ2-7): DTGVSQNPRHKITKRGQNVTFRCDPISEHNRLYWYRQTLGQGPEFLTYFQNEAQLEKSRLLSDRFSAERPKGSFSTLEIQRTEQGDSAMYLCASSLPRTGLEQYFGPGTRLTVT.

V usage is TRBV6-6 and J usage is TRBJ2-7; 11 positions agree with TRBD2. Per the germline V gene, CDR1 is MNHNY and CDR2 is SVGAGI (reference sequence). The CDR3 consists of 15 residues. V lost 6 bases to trimming and J lost 3 bases; unmatched junction nucleotides: 7. CDR3 sequence (DNA): TGTGCCAGCAGGACCGGGACTAGCGGAAACTACGAGCAGTACTTC. Its protein product is CASRTGTSGNYEQYF.

The genes are TRBV27 and TRBJ2-7, with TRBD1 identical over 7 bases. From germline, CDR1 is MNHEY and CDR2 SMNVEV (reference sequence). The junction had 6 bases not matched to a gene; V was cut back by 5 bases and J by 2 bases. This CDR3 is built from 14 residues. CDR3 in amino acids: CASSPSQGAYEQYF. CDR3 nucleotide sequence: TGTGCCAGCAGTCCCTCCCAGGGGGCCTACGAGCAGTACTTC.

The chain carries TRBV19 and TRBJ2-7, with D possibly TRBD2 on 5 matching bases. Per germline, CDR1 LNHDA and CDR2 SQIVND (reference sequence). V gave up 4 bases and J gave up 3 bases, with 16 bases separating them. The CDR3 extends over 15 amino acids. The CDR3 spells CASSTWESAFYEQYF. In nucleotides, the CDR3 is TGTGCCAGTAGTACCTGGGAGTCCGCCTTCTACGAGCAGTACTTC.

The rearrangement uses TRBV19 and TRBJ1-5; TRBD1 might be the D (5 bases). The CDR3 extends over 14 amino acids. CDR1 LNHDA and CDR2 SQIVND come from the germline V gene (reference sequence). Trimming removed 2 bases at V and 6 bases at J, with 11 bases between. The CDR3: CASSIIGGVQPQHF. The CDR3 DNA is TGTGCCAGTAGTATAATCGGGGGGGTTCAGCCCCAGCATTTT.

The J gene is TRBJ2-7, the V gene TRBV5-8; tentative D call: TRBD1 (5 bases). Looked up from germline, CDR1 is SGHTS and CDR2 is YDEGEE. V was pared by 2 bases and J by 2 bases, with 8 bases between. The CDR3 extends over 13 amino acids. Here the CDR3 DNA reads TGTGCCAGCAGCTTTCAGGGTACCTACGAGCAGTACTTC. Its translation: CASSFQGTYEQYF.

This chain uses TRBV19 with TRBJ1-1; D uncertain. The CDR3 sequence is 13 residues long. The germline CDR1 and CDR2 sequences are LNHDA and SQIVND (reference sequence). V was shortened by 10 bases and J by 0 bases, with 12 bases between the two germline ends. CDR3 bases: TGTGCCACCCGTACTGGTATGAACACTGAAGCTTTCTTT. It translates to CATRTGMNTEAFF.

The V gene is TRBV7-2, the J gene TRBJ2-1; D perhaps matches TRBD1 (7 bases). CDR3 size: 15 residues. V was pared by 2 bases and J by 6 bases, with 14 bases between. Germline loops: CDR1 SGHTA, CDR2 FQGNSA. This chain's CDR3 is CASSLQGGAGNEQFF. For the CDR3, the DNA is TGTGCCAGCAGCTTACAGGGGGGTGCGGGCAATGAGCAGTTCTTC.

The sample holds a few counts of this clone. CDR3 sequence reads: CASSLISTEAFF. The CDR3 DNA reads TGTGCCAGCAGCTTGATTAGCACTGAAGCTTTCTTT. The chain employs TRBV5-6 and TRBJ1-1; D not certain. Germline CDR1 and CDR2: SGHDT and YYEEEE. The CDR3 is 12 residues long. V was shortened by 1 base and J by 4 bases, with 5 bases between the two germline ends.

V gene TRBV19 combines with J gene TRBJ2-7; TRBD2 matches 7 bases. The CDR3 covers 13 residues. Trimming at V came to 4 bases and at J to 6 bases, leaving 6 bases not matched to a gene. The germline CDR1 and CDR2 sequences are LNHDA and SQIVND (reference sequence). The CDR3 DNA is TGTGCCAGTAGTAGAGGGCGGGAGCTCGAGCAGTACTTC. Amino acid sequence: CASSRGRELEQYF.

The chain recombines TRBV28 with TRBJ2-6; D is undetermined. V lost 3 bases and J 4 bases, leaving 13 bases between the germline ends. In germline, CDR1 is MDHEN, CDR2 SYDVKM. CDR3 length: 16 residues. The DNA for the CDR3 is TGTGCCAGCAGTTTCTTTGAGGCGACCGGGGCCAACGTCCTGACTTTC. The encoded protein is CASSFFEATGANVLTF.

The chain joins TRBV5-1 to TRBJ2-7; a weak D match, TRBD2 (7 bases). V gave up 4 bases and J gave up 0 bases, with 14 bases separating them. The CDR3 runs to 15 residues. Per the germline V gene, CDR1 is SGHRS and CDR2 is YFSETQ. DNA of the CDR3: TGCGCCAGCAGCCTACAGGGAGGGAGCTCCTACGAGCAGTACTTC. As protein: CASSLQGGSSYEQYF.

The V call is TRBV19, the J call TRBJ1-5, with 8 bases that match TRBD1. This CDR3 is 14 amino acids long. V dropped 1 base and J dropped 5; count of bases not matched to a gene: 1. Germline CDR1 LNHDA, CDR2 SQIVND (reference sequence). CDR3 DNA: TGTGCCAGTAGTATAGTACAGGGGGATCAGCCCCAGCATTTT. Protein sequence: CASSIVQGDQPQHF. The full variable domain, rest sourced from reference TRBV19 and TRBJ1-5, is DGGITQSPKYLFRKEGQNVTLSCEQNLNHDAMYWYRQDPGQGLRLIYYSQIVNDFQKGDIAEGYSVSREKKESFPLTVTSAQKNPTAFYLCASSIVQGDQPQHFGDGTRLSIL.

The genes are TRBV7-9 and TRBJ2-4; TRBD2 aligns across 9 bases. Germline CDR1 is SEHNR and CDR2 is FQNEAQ (reference sequence). The CDR3 is 16 residues long. The V and J ends lost 0 bases and 7 bases, in that order; junction bases with no gene match: 7. Here the CDR3 reads CASSLALSGRGNIQYF. The CDR3 DNA is TGTGCCAGCAGCTTAGCCCTTAGCGGGAGAGGGAACATTCAGTACTTC.

The chain recombines TRBV9 with TRBJ2-4, with D hard to call. Germline V CDR1 and CDR2: SGDLS, YYNGEE. There are 12 residues in the CDR3. Trimming pared 1 base from V and 8 bases from J, leaving 7 bases between. For the CDR3, the DNA is TGTGCCAGCAGCGTAATCGGAGACATTCAGTACTTC. Amino acids: CASSVIGDIQYF. Filled out from reference TRBV9 and TRBJ2-4, the complete variable domain reads DSGVTQTPKHLITATGQRVTLRCSPRSGDLSVYWYQQSLDQGLQFLIQYYNGEERAKGNILERFSAQQFPDLHSELNLSSLELGDSALYFCASSVIGDIQYFGAGTRLSVL.

This clone has more than one count but fewer than ten. This chain links TRBV2 with TRBJ2-1; TRBD2 matches at 8 bases. Looked up from germline, CDR1 is SNHLY and CDR2 is FYNNEI. After removal of 2 bases from V and 15 bases from J, the junction contained 15 bases not matched to a gene. The CDR3 has 15 residues. CDR3 DNA sequence: TGTGCCAGCAGTGAACGGTGGCTAGCGGGTCCATCCCGGTTCTTC. Amino acid sequence: CASSERWLAGPSRFF.

The chain joins TRBV10-3 to TRBJ2-2, with D possibly matching TRBD1 (6 bases). Trimming stripped 2 bases from V and 5 bases from J, with 12 bases between. The CDR3 sequence is 15 residues long. Per germline, CDR1 ENHRY and CDR2 SYGVKD. CDR3 sequence (DNA): TGTGCCATCAGTGAGAAGGGGGTTGCAACCGGGGAGCTGTTTTTT. Residues: CAISEKGVATGELFF.

V and J are TRBV9 and TRBJ2-7, with 8 bases lining up with TRBD2. Looked up from germline, CDR1 is SGDLS and CDR2 is YYNGEE. Trimming cost V 0 bases and J 0 bases; bases outside gene matches: 5. The CDR3 has 16 amino acids. CDR3 region: CASSVGGSGTSYEQYF. CDR3 DNA: TGTGCCAGCAGCGTAGGTGGTAGCGGGACCTCCTACGAGCAGTACTTC.

The rearrangement uses TRBV11-2 and TRBJ1-1; D call uncertain. V lost 3 bases and J lost 0, with 8 bases in between. Per the germline V gene, CDR1 is SGHAT and CDR2 is FQNNGV. This CDR3 contains 14 residues. The CDR3 DNA is TGTGCCAGCAGCTTGGAGGTTTTGAACACTGAAGCTTTCTTT. This sequence encodes CASSLEVLNTEAFF.

The V and J genes are TRBV7-9 and TRBJ2-1; D perhaps matches TRBD2 (5 bases). CDR1 and CDR2 from the germline V gene are SEHNR and FQNEAQ (reference sequence). This CDR3 comprises 14 residues. The germline V and J ends were trimmed by 7 bases and 7 bases, with 17 bases remaining between them. CDR3 nucleotide sequence: TGTGCCAGCATCGGAGGCCAGACGGGGAATGAGCAGTTCTTC. Its protein is CASIGGQTGNEQFF.